The clone carrying this T cell receptor beta chain was picked up many times. Its antigen is undetermined. Making the bulk TCR libraries relied on previously described methods and listed TCR primers. TCRdb independently ran MiXCR on the PCR reads; one entry per CDR3 protein. The sample carries about 60,000 distinct CDR3 sequences, less than 20% recorded once. This CDR3 has 12 amino acids. Deletions cut 0 bases from V and 6 bases from J, with 7 bases between. CDR1 and CDR2 (germline): SGHRS, YFSETQ. These data belong to a study of molecular identifiers for immune sequencing clone quantification. Study-level points and caveats: Over 98% of effector molecules, but under 1% in naive cells, were held by clones with more than 20 RNA copies.

Naive CD8 libraries used about 19,000 to 1,000,000 sorted cells and 10%, 30% or 50% RNA. Naive CD8 T cells were FACS-sorted by CD8+CD4-CCR7+CD45RA+ markers. The sequence was obtained from a human donor in good health. Some libraries in this study had Jurkat cell RNA spiked in. The genes are TRBV5-1 and TRBJ2-7, with D hard to call. The sample consisted of naive CD8+ T cells from blood, with Jurkat cell RNA spiked in. Regarding subset: FACS-sorted CD8+CD4-CCR7+CD45RA+ naive T cells. The CDR3 DNA follows: TGCGCCAGCAGCTTGGGGACCGTCGAGCAGTACTTC. Residues: CASSLGTVEQYF.